This passage covers 15 T cell receptor beta chains from one sample sequenced in a study of PD-1 blockade in classical Hodgkin lymphoma. Measured with immunoSEQ multiplex PCR; TCRdb has only the in-frame clones, and not every one. The sample gives some 90,000 clones, 80% to 95% of which show up once; roughly 2.6% is in the top ten. All the patients suffered relapse after autologous stem cell transplantation, and brentuximab vedotin exposure differed. The sample in question was peripheral blood mononuclear cells (PBMCs), obtained before the second cycle of nivolumab. These receptor sequences come from a human donor with classical Hodgkin lymphoma.

J is TRBJ2-7 and V is TRBV27; 7 bases align to TRBD1. The CDR3 contains 14 residues. Germline-derived CDR1 and CDR2 are MNHEY and SMNVEV (reference sequence). V lost 7 bases to trimming and J lost 0 bases; unmatched junction nucleotides: 6. CDR3 coding DNA: TGTGCCAGCAAGGGACAGCAAATCTCCTACGAGCAGTACTTC. Its translation: CASKGQQISYEQYF.

Concerning this clone itself: Germline and junction disagree at one end, which may indicate a read error. The chain couples TRBV7-7 to TRBJ2-3; TRBD1 is a possible D gene (6 bases). CDR1 is SSHAT and CDR2 is FNYEAQ in the germline V gene (reference sequence). The CDR3 covers 13 residues. The CDR3 is CASSLAGVDTQYF. The DNA for the CDR3 is TGTGCTAGCAGCTTAGCAGGGGTTGATACGCAGTATTTT. Looking up the rest from reference TRBV7-7 and TRBJ2-3 gives the full variable domain: GAGVSQSPRYKVTKRGQDVTLRCDPISSHATLYWYQQALGQGPEFLTYFNYEAQPDKSGLPSDRFSAERPEGSISTLTIQRTEQRDSAMYRCASSLAGVDTQYFGPGTRLTVL.

CDR3 loop: CASSFPGPGRTEAFF. The CDR3 DNA follows: TGTGCCAGCAGTTTCCCGGGGCCCGGGCGGACTGAAGCTTTCTTT. The rearrangement links TRBV28 to TRBJ1-1; a weak D match, TRBD1 (5 bases). The CDR3 has 15 amino acids. V was pared by 3 bases and J by 5 bases, with 16 bases between. In germline, CDR1 is MDHEN, CDR2 SYDVKM.

This clone was found once. The chain employs TRBV4-2 and TRBJ1-1; 9 bases agree with TRBD1. V lost 2 bases, J lost 3 bases, and 7 bases stayed unmatched. Germline lookup yields CDR1 LGHNA and CDR2 YNFKEQ. There are 16 residues in the CDR3. CDR3 in amino acids: CASSQLPGQGDTEAFF. The DNA for the CDR3 is TGTGCCAGCAGCCAACTTCCGGGACAGGGAGACACTGAAGCTTTCTTT.

V is TRBV18 and J is TRBJ1-5; a possible D gene is TRBD1 (5 bases). The CDR3 consists of 14 residues. V shed 2 bases and J shed 7 bases, with 12 bases lying between them. Germline loops: CDR1 KGHSH, CDR2 LQKENI. In DNA, the CDR3 is TGTGCCAGCTCACCAGTCGGACAAGAACAGCCCCAGCATTTT. Protein product: CASSPVGQEQPQHF.

This clone was seen once. In the same sample, other DNA sequences code for this CDR3. V is TRBV30 and J is TRBJ2-5; D gene uncertain. The CDR3 has 12 amino acids. V shed 4 bases and J shed 2 bases, with 8 bases lying between them. CDR1 and CDR2 from the germline V gene are GTSNPN and SVGIG (reference sequence). The CDR3: CAWKGYQETQYF. Here the CDR3 DNA reads TGTGCCTGGAAGGGTTATCAAGAGACCCAGTACTTC.

The chain recombines TRBV21-1 with TRBJ2-5; the D segment call TRBD1 is taken from the table without a DNA check. TRBV21-1 is a listed pseudogene. The CDR3 extends over 14 amino acids. CDR3 nucleotides: TGTGCCAGCAGGCCCACAGGGTATGGAGAGACCCAGTACTTC. Protein: CASRPTGYGETQYF.

The V gene is TRBV25-1, the J gene TRBJ2-3; no firm D call. The germline gives CDR1 MGHDK, CDR2 SYGVNS. This CDR3 region has 13 residues. V was trimmed by 6 bases and J by 2 bases, leaving 9 bases between them. For the CDR3, the DNA is TGTGCCAGCAGCGCGACCATCACAGATACGCAGTATTTT. Its translation is CASSATITDTQYF.

The rearrangement uses TRBV27 and TRBJ2-7, with D perhaps matching TRBD1 or TRBD2 (5 bases each). With 9 bases removed from V and 1 base from J, the gap between germline ends came to 13 bases. The germline gives CDR1 MNHEY, CDR2 SMNVEV (reference sequence). This CDR3 contains 13 residues. In DNA, the CDR3 is TGTGCCAGGAGGGGCGGTCTGTCCTACGAGCAGTACTTC. Protein: CARRGGLSYEQYF.

V is TRBV5-6 and J is TRBJ1-3; no clear D. The germline V and J ends were trimmed by 2 bases and 1 base, with 7 bases remaining between them. The CDR3 totals 14 residues. The germline gives CDR1 SGHDT, CDR2 YYEEEE. CDR3 DNA: TGTGCCAGCAGCTTAAGGGAGTCTGGAAACACCATATATTTT. Translated: CASSLRESGNTIYF.

The rearrangement uses TRBV7-6 and TRBJ1-5, with D tentatively TRBD1 (5 bases). The germline gives CDR1 SGHVS, CDR2 FNYEAQ. V lost 5 bases and J 0 bases, leaving 8 bases between the germline ends. This CDR3 region has 14 residues. The CDR3 DNA sequence: TGTGCCAGCAGCCCGACAGATAGCAATCAGCCCCAGCATTTT. The encoded protein is CASSPTDSNQPQHF.

This sequence joins TRBV6-5 and TRBJ2-5; the D gene could be TRBD1 or TRBD2 (7 bases each). Judging by the DNA end, TRBJ2-7 fits better; the J call may be wrong. CDR1 and CDR2 from the germline V gene are MNHEY and SVGAGI. The CDR3 has 15 residues. As DNA, the CDR3 is TGTGCCAGCACCTTCAGGGGGGGTCTTCCCTACGAGCAGTACTTC. Amino acid sequence: CASTFRGGLPYEQYF.

J is TRBJ2-6 and V is TRBV7-7; 7 bases agree with TRBD2. The CDR3 covers 14 residues. Germline assignment: CDR1 SSHAT and CDR2 FNYEAQ (reference sequence). V was pared by 11 bases and J by 0 bases, with 4 bases of the junction left unmatched. CDR3 protein: CAVRGVSGANVLTF. DNA of the CDR3: TGTGCCGTCCGGGGGGTCTCTGGGGCCAACGTCCTGACTTTC.

Only a few counts were recorded for this clone. The V and J genes are TRBV7-8 and TRBJ1-5, with D perhaps TRBD1 (6 bases). The CDR3 spans 17 residues. V lost 5 bases and J 3 bases, leaving 20 bases between the germline ends. Per the germline V gene, CDR1 is SGHVS and CDR2 is FQNEAQ. CDR3 DNA: TGTGCCAGCAGCCTCACCGGTGGGGGGCTGGACAATCAGCCCCAGCATTTT. Residues: CASSLTGGGLDNQPQHF.

This rearrangement joins TRBV11-2 to TRBJ2-7; 11 nucleotides agree with TRBD1. The germline gives CDR1 SGHAT, CDR2 FQNNGV. The length of the CDR3 is 16 residues. Unmatched junction bases numbered 8, after V lost 5 bases and J lost 2 bases. The CDR3 region is CASSPRGQGGPYEQYF. The DNA for the CDR3 is TGTGCCAGCAGCCCGAGGGGACAGGGGGGGCCCTACGAGCAGTACTTC.